The sequence of this T cell receptor beta chain was determined in a study of T cell responses to AZD1222 COVID-19 vaccine. Points from the study as a whole: Nearly half of spike-specific TCRs reportedly target variant regions that are unmutated in the B.1.351 and B.1.1.7 variants.

Worth noting for this clone: No antigen is known for it.

The CDR3 runs to 16 residues. The V segment lost 1 base and the J segment 4 bases; nucleotides outside the gene matches: 7. Germline CDR1 reads SGHNT; CDR2 reads YENEEA. Clones were read by immunoSEQ multiplex PCR, and TCRdb kept only the in-frame ones, dropping some. The sample yields 80,000 to 130,000 clones, roughly 91% seen once. The TCR was taken from an adult in good health. V gene TRBV11-3 combines with J gene TRBJ2-3, with 8 positions matching TRBD2. The specimen was peripheral blood, collected on day 0 of AZD1222 vaccination. The CDR3 sequence is CASSLGVSGDADTQYF. The CDR3 DNA follows: TGTGCCAGCAGCTTAGGTGTTAGCGGGGACGCAGATACGCAGTATTTT.